Each of the 19 T cell receptor beta chains below was sequenced from the same sample in a study of T cells in Graves' hyperthyroidism and ophthalmopathy. Amplification of TCR beta CDR3 regions was performed using RNA transcripts as template. With the HTBI primer set, the TCR CDR3 went through a first round of RT-PCR. Each CDR3 protein gets one entry after TCRdb re-called the multiplex PCR reads with MiXCR. The table lists hundreds of thousands of distinct CDR3 sequences, approximately 40% of them singletons. Sequences were obtained from blood. The source is a woman between 35 and 50 years old with Graves' hyperthyroidism.

This chain joins TRBV12-3 or TRBV12-4 and TRBJ2-2, with D maybe TRBD1 (5 bases). V lost 4 bases and J 6 bases, leaving 18 bases between the germline ends. The CDR3 is made up of 16 amino acids. In DNA, the CDR3 is TGTGCCAGCAGTTACTTAAGACCCAGGGAATCCGGGGAGCTGTTTTTT. Amino acids: CASSYLRPRESGELFF.

The chain joins TRBV10-3 to TRBJ2-3; D is perhaps TRBD2 (6 bases). The CDR3 extends over 15 amino acids. CDR1 and CDR2 from the germline V gene are ENHRY and SYGVKD. V lost 2 bases to trimming and J lost 0 bases, with 9 bases between them. The CDR3 loop reads CAISEAGLSTDTQYF. DNA of the CDR3: TGTGCCATCAGTGAGGCGGGACTGAGCACAGATACGCAGTATTTT.

This rearrangement joins TRBV28 to TRBJ2-2; unclear D gene. CDR3 size: 12 residues. Trimming stripped 5 bases from V and 8 bases from J, with 9 bases between. Germline V gives CDR1 MDHEN, CDR2 SYDVKM. CDR3 region: CASSTTPGELFF. The CDR3 nucleotides are TGTGCCAGCAGTACCACCCCTGGGGAGCTGTTTTTT.

This clonotype was seen at least ten times. CDR3 in amino acids: CASRERTAYGYTF. CDR3 nucleotides: TGCGCCAGCAGGGAAAGGACGGCCTATGGCTACACCTTC. The genes are TRBV10-2 and TRBJ1-2; D is unclear. Germline CDR1 and CDR2: WSHSY and SAAADI. This CDR3 is built from 13 residues. The V end was cut by 6 bases, the J end by 4 bases, with 12 bases between.

As DNA, the CDR3 is TGTGCCAGCAGATTAAACAGGGAAGGGAACTATGGCTACACCTTC. Translating it yields CASRLNREGNYGYTF. The chain joins TRBV12-3 or TRBV12-4 to TRBJ1-2, with TRBD1 as a possible D gene (6 bases). This CDR3 is built from 15 residues. V was cut by 6 bases and J by 2 bases, with 16 bases left in between.

The sample holds a few counts of this clonotype. The rearrangement links TRBV20-1 to TRBJ1-6, with D possibly matching TRBD1 (5 bases). Deletions cut 1 base from V and 3 bases from J, with 19 bases between. The germline V gene encodes CDR1 DFQATT and CDR2 SNEGSKA (reference sequence). The CDR3 extends over 18 amino acids. The CDR3 reads CSARAWGEPPHYNSPLHF. In DNA form, the CDR3 reads TGCAGTGCTAGAGCATGGGGGGAACCTCCACACTATAATTCACCCCTCCACTTT.

The chain is built from TRBV27 and TRBJ1-5; TRBD1 matches 7 bases. The CDR3 extends over 15 amino acids. Per germline, CDR1 MNHEY and CDR2 SMNVEV (reference sequence). V lost 3 bases to trimming and J lost 1 base; unmatched junction nucleotides: 3. CDR3 sequence: CASSFVGGSNQPQHF. The CDR3 DNA follows: TGTGCCAGCAGTTTCGTAGGGGGCAGCAATCAGCCCCAGCATTTT.

The chain joins TRBV5-1 to TRBJ1-6, with a tentative D call TRBD1 (5 bases). Germline loops: CDR1 SGHRS, CDR2 YFSETQ. The CDR3 length is 13 residues. V lost 1 base and J 10 bases, leaving 9 bases between the germline ends. CDR3 region: CASSLSPGSPLHF. In DNA, the CDR3 is TGCGCCAGCAGCTTGTCCCCAGGGTCACCCCTCCACTTT.

The V gene is TRBV19, the J gene TRBJ1-1; D gene uncertain. There are 13 residues in the CDR3. Trimming shortened V by 0 bases and J by 5 bases, and 7 bases separated the two germline ends. Germline V lookup: CDR1 LNHDA, CDR2 SQIVND (reference sequence). CDR3 nucleotide sequence: TGTGCCAGTAGTATAGACAGATCGACTGAAGCTTTCTTT. Its protein is CASSIDRSTEAFF.

The chain employs TRBV25-1 and TRBJ2-3; tentatively, D is TRBD2 (6 bases). The germline V gene encodes CDR1 MGHDK and CDR2 SYGVNS. The CDR3 consists of 15 residues. Trimming stripped 6 bases from V and 3 bases from J, with 16 bases between. In nucleotides, the CDR3 is TGTGCCAGCAGCTTAGAGGGTGGGACTACAGATACGCAGTATTTT. This translates into CASSLEGGTTDTQYF.

The rearrangement links TRBV20-1 to TRBJ1-1; D possibly corresponds to TRBD1 (5 bases). In germline, CDR1 is DFQATT, CDR2 SNEGSKA (reference sequence). The CDR3 spans 12 residues. V lost 4 bases and J lost 11, with 17 bases in between. CDR3: CSATRPGTFAFF. CDR3 DNA sequence: TGCAGTGCTACCAGACCTGGGACGTTCGCTTTCTTT.

This clonotype has just one count. This chain connects TRBV5-8 to TRBJ2-3, with D tentatively TRBD1 (6 bases). This CDR3 spans 18 amino acids. The V gene's germline CDR1 is SGHTS and CDR2 YDEGEE. Trimming removed 4 bases at V and 0 bases at J, with 21 bases between. The DNA for the CDR3 is TGTGCCAGCAGCCACCCTTGGGGGACGAGGGGGAGCACAGATACGCAGTATTTT. Protein: CASSHPWGTRGSTDTQYF.

This clonotype was seen ten or more times. The gene calls are TRBV20-1 and TRBJ2-7; D might be TRBD1 (5 bases). The germline V gene has CDR1 DFQATT and CDR2 SNEGSKA (reference sequence). The CDR3 consists of 13 residues. Trimming took 3 bases from V and 4 from J, leaving 13 bases between them. In DNA form, the CDR3 reads TGCAGTGCTAGCAGGGTAATCCCATACGAGCAGTACTTC. Residues: CSASRVIPYEQYF.

This chain's CDR3 is CASSLFVGNEKLFF. CDR3 coding DNA: TGTGCCAGCAGTTTATTCGTGGGGAATGAAAAACTGTTTTTT. This chain links TRBV28 with TRBJ1-4; no clear D gene. Per the germline V gene, CDR1 is MDHEN and CDR2 is SYDVKM. The CDR3 is made up of 14 amino acids. V was cut by 1 base and J by 5 bases, with 8 bases left in between.

V usage is TRBV7-2 and J usage is TRBJ2-2; 10 bases fit TRBD1. The ends lost 5 bases at V and 7 bases at J; junction bases unmatched: 10. CDR3 length: 16 amino acids. CDR1 and CDR2 (germline): SGHTA, FQGNSA. Here the CDR3 reads CASSAPGTGVDGELFF. CDR3 coding DNA: TGTGCCAGCAGCGCCCCCGGGACAGGGGTTGACGGGGAGCTGTTTTTT.

Remarks on this clonotype: The junction and the germline gene differ at one end; a read error may be behind it. V and J are TRBV7-2 and TRBJ2-7; D assignment may be TRBD1 or TRBD2 (6 bases each). Germline lookup yields CDR1 SGHTA and CDR2 FQGNSA. This CDR3 region has 11 residues. The CDR3 region is CVSSRGPEQYF. The CDR3 coding sequence is TGTGTCAGCAGCCGGGGGCCTGAGCAGTACTTC.

Here the CDR3 reads CASSYRFNQGSPLHF. In DNA form, the CDR3 reads TGTGCCAGCAGTTACCGATTCAATCAGGGTTCACCCCTCCACTTT. V and J are TRBV6-6 and TRBJ1-6; possibly TRBD1 for D (5 bases). Germline CDR1 MNHNY, CDR2 SVGAGI (reference sequence). The V gene lost 2 bases and the J gene lost 9 bases, with 14 bases spanning the gap. This CDR3 is built from 15 residues.

This clonotype occurred a few times. The CDR3 DNA reads as TGTGCCAGCAGCTTAGGTTCGTGGGACTCCCAAGAGACCCAGTACTTC. This gives the protein CASSLGSWDSQETQYF. V gene TRBV7-9 combines with J gene TRBJ2-5; D is perhaps TRBD2 (6 bases). The CDR3 runs to 16 residues. V lost 1 base, J lost 1 base, and 13 bases lay in between. CDR1 is SEHNR, CDR2 FQNEAQ, per germline (reference sequence).

The chain is built from TRBV12-3 or TRBV12-4 and TRBJ1-1; TRBD1 matches at 7 bases. The V segment lost 5 bases and the J segment 6 bases; nucleotides outside the gene matches: 6. This CDR3 spans 13 amino acids. This CDR3 reads CASSKTGVPEAFF. CDR3 sequence (DNA): TGTGCCAGCAGTAAAACAGGGGTGCCTGAAGCTTTCTTT.